This T cell receptor (beta chain) was identified during a study of shared clonotypes between healthy human individuals. Study outcomes and limitations: An anticipated effect of sequencing depth on clonotype sharing among donors was recognized. Naive subsets, compared against memory subsets, generally had larger estimated richness values.

Naive CD8 cells, CD45RO-negative and positively selected for CCR7, excluded terminally differentiated effector memory CD45RA+ cells. V lost 4 bases and J 7 bases, leaving 19 bases between the germline ends. Germline assignment: CDR1 SGHDN and CDR2 FVKESK. CDR3 length equals 16 residues. The assay used deep level. The protocol was immunoSEQ multiplex PCR, while the TCRdb copy is restricted to in-frame clones and leaves out a portion. The table lists about 2 million clones, about 95% of them singletons. Details on this clone: The antigen remains undetermined.

Sequenced input: naive CD8+ T cells sorted from blood. The sequence was collected from a man younger than 35 in good health. The chain employs TRBV14 and TRBJ1-4, with D possibly TRBD1 on 5 matching bases. The CDR3 nucleotides read TGTGCCAGCAGCCGGGCCTTCCGGGGCGGCGGTGAAAAACTGTTTTTT. Its translation: CASSRAFRGGGEKLFF.